This TCR beta chain was captured in a study of beta chain features in type 1 diabetes listed by TCRdb under 2018. Some background on the complete study: Patients and healthy donors did not differ in mean age, gender distribution, total cell number or subset yield. A total of roughly 100 million sorted cells were examined across all samples, and RNA yield correlated strongly with the number of cells per subset. Naive and central memory subsets were obtained from all 30 or so donors, but regulatory and stem cell-like memory subsets were isolated from only 8 patients and roughly 8 healthy donors. In the study, recently diagnosed type 1 diabetes patients and matched healthy donors were compared on the TCRB repertoires of their sorted circulating CD4+ T cell subsets. Results the study describes overall, beyond this receptor: Type 1 diabetes patients showed a moderate but significant shortening of TCRB CDR3 length in all four CD4+ subsets. HLA sub-analyses involved small numbers of individuals, so any influence of HLA type on TCRB rearrangement remained unresolved. Naive, central memory and regulatory TCRB repertoires appeared to be more alike among patients than among healthy donors. PCR may preferentially amplify shorter templates, but because patient and control samples were amplified and corrected together, any resulting skew would affect both groups equally. Because cDNA rather than genomic DNA was sequenced, highly expressing activated cells could have been over-represented, although no difference in activation and CD3 levels was found between groups. Patients with type 1 diabetes made fewer insertions and deleted more nucleotides at VDJ recombination sites, implying thymic rearrangement abnormalities.

The entire amount of isolated RNA was reverse transcribed using the High Capacity cDNA Reverse Transcription Kit, so the sequenced TCRB transcripts were expressed ones. Deep immunoSEQ sequencing was applied to naive, central memory and regulatory T cell samples, giving an average of roughly 3.5 million total reads per sample. Sorted cells were lysed in RLT buffer and RNA was extracted with DNase-treated RNeasy Micro or Mini kits, depending on cell number. To prevent cross-contamination, every cell subset was processed on its own, while patient and healthy donor samples were processed together. TCRB sequences were amplified from cDNA with the immunoSEQ multiplex PCR, producing 87-bp fragments spanning the CDR3 region. Sequencing of the amplicons was done on the Illumina HiSeq platform. On the authors' methods: Synthetic template baselines were used to correct PCR bias computationally, reads within Hamming distance 2 were collapsed together, and singletons that could not be merged were discarded. By aligning reads against IMGT, V, D and J genes, CDR3 length, and insertions or deletions at six rearrangement sites were assigned. Within each subset, clonotype counts were normalized to sorted cell number, and only after that were true diversity and Gini coefficients computed with the tcR R package. Repertoire sharing was quantified using the overlap coefficient calculated on TCRB nucleotide sequences. In TCRdb, the immuneACCESS table is reduced to in-frame sequences with V and J assigned. These tables do not hold every clone; where another copy was compared, an unresolved V gene accounts for under half, and the others remain unexplained. V and J calls and clone size are those listed in that table; D and trimming were worked out from the DNA. Counted in this sample were some 160,000 clones; roughly 9% of them appeared once. Approximately 0.7% of the sample is taken by the ten largest.

A single peripheral blood draw of around 120 mL on average was collected from each donor into heparinised tubes. Naive, central memory, regulatory and stem cell-like memory CD4+ T cells were sorted on a BD FACSAria II using a panel including CD45RO, CCR7, CD25, CD127, CD95 and CD27. Purity was above 95% for every sorted population. Right away, PBMCs were isolated by Lymphoprep density gradient centrifugation and were stained directly, with no culture step. So that batch effects would be minimized, each experiment stained and sorted samples in pairs, pairing one healthy donor with one patient. For CDR1 and CDR2, the germline V gene lists SQVTM and ANQGSEA. The CDR3 starts with the cysteine, ends with the phenylalanine, and has 14 residues. Just the 42-base CDR3 DNA is kept, in frame starting at base 1. Trimming costs V 4 bases and J 2 bases, and their ends lie 11 bases apart. As concerns this clone: Its target antigen remains unknown. Base quality data are lacking; no much larger clone is found one base away.

The sample comprised central memory CD4+ T cells from blood. The sequence joins TRBV29-1 to TRBJ2-2; there is no confident call for the D gene. This clonotype was sampled from a woman in her 30s with type 1 diabetes. CDR3 protein: CSVVEQLNTGELFF. The DNA reads as follows: TGCAGCGTTGTGGAGCAGCTTAACACCGGGGAGCTGTTTTTT.